A single sample is the source of the 26 T cell receptor beta chains below, sequenced in a study of tumor and adjacent non-tumor tissue in lung cancer. Three rounds of nested PCR, following a modified ARM-PCR protocol, produced the TCRbeta library. TCRdb reanalysed the multiplex PCR reads using MiXCR and keeps one entry per CDR3 protein. The sample holds about 48,000 distinct CDR3 sequences, 64% seen once. The template was RNA from unsorted bulk tissue. More than 3 cm separated this lung sample from the edge of the tumor. The sequenced material came from distant non-tumor lung tissue. Receptors originate from a woman between 70 and 85 years old with non-small cell lung cancer.

There are a few counts of this clonotype. This clone may be a read error of a much larger clone one base away. The chain uses TRBV7-8 and TRBJ2-5; D may be TRBD2 (6 bases). Trimming cost V 5 bases and J 5 bases, with 12 bases left between them. The CDR3 runs 13 residues. The germline gives CDR1 SGHVS, CDR2 FQNEAQ. The CDR3 DNA is TGTGCCAGCAGCCCTAGCGTAAGGGAGACCCAGTACTTC. Translation: CASSPSVRETQYF.

Remarks on this clonotype: An end of the junction differs from the germline gene, which may be a read error. The chain combines TRBV5-1 with TRBJ1-1; TRBD1 agrees at 7 bases. Germline assignment: CDR1 SGHRS and CDR2 YFSETQ. CDR3 length equals 12 residues. DNA of the CDR3: TGCGCCAGCAGCCCGACAGGGACTGAAGCTTCCTTT. It specifies CASSPTGTEASF. Full variable domain (outside the CDR3, taken from reference TRBV5-1 and TRBJ1-1): KAGVTQTPRYLIKTRGQQVTLSCSPISGHRSVSWYQQTPGQGLQFLFEYFSETQRNKGNFPGRFSGRQFSNSRSEMNVSTLELGDSALYLCASSPTGTEASFGQGTRLTVV.

As concerns this clonotype: The conserved phenylalanine or tryptophan is not found at the CDR3 terminus, so this likely reflects a read error. No DNA is shown, since the ends of the CDR3 on it are uncertain; the CDR3 is the one TCRdb lists. This rearrangement joins TRBV6-1 to TRBJ2-5; the table calls TRBD1, which could not be checked here. The CDR3 has 16 residues if both end residues are counted. CDR1 is MNHNS and CDR2 is SASEGT in the germline V gene. The CDR3 spells CASSEAFGTDQETQYL.

A note on this clonotype: Germline and junction disagree at one end, which may indicate a read error. The genes are TRBV5-1 and TRBJ2-7; no firm D call. Looked up from germline, CDR1 is SGHRS and CDR2 is YFSETQ. The CDR3 extends over 16 amino acids. The CDR3 region has the DNA TGCGACAGCAGCTTGGAAGGGCAGGTGAGATCCTACGAGCAGTACTTC. Translated: CDSSLEGQVRSYEQYF. Using reference TRBV5-1 and TRBJ2-7 for the parts outside the CDR3, the full variable domain is KAGVTQTPRYLIKTRGQQVTLSCSPISGHRSVSWYQQTPGQGLQFLFEYFSETQRNKGNFPGRFSGRQFSNSRSEMNVSTLELGDSALYLCDSSLEGQVRSYEQYFGPGTRLTVT.

This clonotype came up once. Mismatch with germline at one junction end may stem from a read error. V usage is TRBV24-1 and J usage is TRBJ2-7; D may match TRBD1 or TRBD2 (5 bases each). The CDR3 has 14 amino acids. CDR1 is KGHDR, CDR2 SFDVKD, per germline. The CDR3 reads CAISDRDGSYEQYF. DNA of the CDR3: TGTGCCATCAGTGATCGGGACGGATCCTACGAGCAATACTTC.

With regard to this clonotype: It is likely a read error, because the conserved phenylalanine at the end of the CDR3 is missing. No DNA is shown, since the ends of the CDR3 on it are uncertain; the CDR3 is the one TCRdb lists. The V gene is TRBV4-2, the J gene TRBJ2-7; the table's D call, TRBD1, has no DNA check behind it. The CDR3 is 15 amino acids long, termini counted. Germline CDR1 reads LGHNA; CDR2 reads YNFKEQ. The CDR3 loop is CASSRGDIPTCEKYL.

Comments on this clonotype: Relative to the germline gene, one junction end is altered; a read error may explain this. The chain has TRBV28 and TRBJ2-4, with TRBD1 as a possible D gene (5 bases). The CDR3 length is 16 residues. Germline V CDR1 and CDR2: MDHEN, SYDVKM. The CDR3 region is CASSSRQGAAKNIQYF. In nucleotides, the CDR3 is TGTGCCAGCAGTTCAAGACAAGGGGCGGCCAAAAACATACAGTACTTC.

This clonotype was observed at least ten times. The chain joins TRBV4-2 to TRBJ2-5; D perhaps matches TRBD2 (6 bases). In germline, CDR1 is LGHNA, CDR2 YNFKEQ. Trimming stripped 0 bases from V and 0 bases from J, with 11 bases between. The CDR3 sequence is 16 residues long. As DNA, the CDR3 is TGTGCCAGCAGCCAAGAAAAGGAGGGGTACCAAGAGACCCAGTACTTC. It is translated as CASSQEKEGYQETQYF.

About this clonotype itself: One end of the junction fails to match germline, which may point to a read error. The rearrangement joins TRBV6-1 to TRBJ1-3; D may be TRBD1 (5 bases). CDR3 length: 17 amino acids. Germline V gives CDR1 MNHNS, CDR2 SASEGT. The CDR3 sequence: CVSSDARQYGNGNTIYF. DNA for the CDR3: TGTGTCAGCAGTGATGCGCGACAGTATGGGAACGGAAACACCATATATTTT.

Points on this clonotype: One junction end disagrees with the germline gene, perhaps due to a read error. This rearrangement joins TRBV7-9 to TRBJ2-5, with D possibly TRBD1 on 6 matching bases. The germline CDR1 and CDR2 sequences are SEHNR and FQNEAQ (reference sequence). This CDR3 spans 15 amino acids. The CDR3 spells CASSRAAGAQETRYF. CDR3 bases: TGTGCCAGCAGCCGAGCGGCAGGGGCTCAAGAGACCCGGTACTTC.

Concerning this clonotype itself: Mismatch with germline at one junction end may stem from a read error. The chain couples TRBV13 to TRBJ2-4; D not certain. Germline values: CDR1 PRHDT, CDR2 FYEKMQ (reference sequence). CDR3 size: 15 residues. The CDR3 reads CDSSSPQDSKNIQCF. The CDR3, as DNA: TGTGACAGCAGCTCCCCGCAGGATAGCAAAAACATTCAGTGCTTC.

This clonotype was counted many times. V usage is TRBV6-5 and J usage is TRBJ2-1, with TRBD2 identical over 7 bases. Germline V gene data show CDR1 as MNHEY and CDR2 as SVGAGI. V lost 7 bases to trimming and J lost 5 bases; unmatched junction nucleotides: 8. CDR3 length equals 14 residues. The CDR3 is CASTTGRLDNEQFF. Written as DNA, the CDR3 is TGTGCCAGCACGACCGGGAGGCTCGACAATGAGCAGTTCTTC.

A remark on this clonotype: This likely comes from a read error, as the CDR3 has no conserved phenylalanine or tryptophan at its end. The chain uses TRBV12-3 or TRBV12-4 and TRBJ2-1; D may correspond to TRBD1 or TRBD2 (5 bases each). This CDR3 spans 12 amino acids. CDR3 nucleotide sequence: TGTGTCAGCAGTTCTCGGGGCGAAGAGCAGTTCATC. It codes for CVSSSRGEEQFI.

Regarding this clonotype: This clone may be a read error of a much larger clone one base away. This chain links TRBV5-1 with TRBJ2-1; weak D call: TRBD2 (7 bases). The CDR3 is 16 residues long. The germline V gene encodes CDR1 SGHRS and CDR2 YFSETQ. V was pared by 2 bases and J by 8 bases, with 20 bases between. The CDR3 is CASSFSYREGGDEQFF. CDR3 coding DNA: TGCGCCAGCAGCTTCTCTTACAGGGAGGGCGGCGATGAGCAGTTCTTC. The full variable domain, rest sourced from reference TRBV5-1 and TRBJ2-1, is KAGVTQTPRYLIKTRGQQVTLSCSPISGHRSVSWYQQTPGQGLQFLFEYFSETQRNKGNFPGRFSGRQFSNSRSEMNVSTLELGDSALYLCASSFSYREGGDEQFFGPGTRLTVL.

As for this clonotype: At one of its ends the junction is not consistent with the germline gene, which may arise from a read error. This chain joins TRBV12-3 or TRBV12-4 and TRBJ2-7; 10 bases map to TRBD1. The CDR3 runs to 15 residues. CDR3: CTSSLGQGVSYEQYF. The CDR3 nucleotides read TGTACCAGCAGTTTAGGACAGGGGGTCTCCTACGAGCAGTACTTT.

The chain carries TRBV6-5 and TRBJ2-3, with a possible D match to TRBD2 (6 bases). CDR1 is MNHEY, CDR2 SVGAGI, per germline. The CDR3 has 16 residues. V gave up 5 bases and J gave up 0 bases, with 15 bases separating them. CDR3 sequence reads: CASSTLTGVSTDTQYF. CDR3 DNA: TGTGCCAGCAGTACCTTAACGGGAGTTAGCACAGATACGCAGTATTTT.

This clonotype appeared many times. This chain uses TRBV5-1 with TRBJ2-5; tentative D call: TRBD2 (5 bases). This CDR3 comprises 15 residues. Germline V gene data show CDR1 as SGHRS and CDR2 as YFSETQ. V was clipped by 0 bases and J by 2 bases, with 11 bases between them. The CDR3 loop reads CASSLVGEPQETQYF. CDR3 DNA: TGCGCCAGCAGCTTGGTCGGGGAACCTCAAGAGACCCAGTACTTC. Complete variable domain (other parts from reference TRBV5-1 and TRBJ2-5): KAGVTQTPRYLIKTRGQQVTLSCSPISGHRSVSWYQQTPGQGLQFLFEYFSETQRNKGNFPGRFSGRQFSNSRSEMNVSTLELGDSALYLCASSLVGEPQETQYFGPGTRLLVL.

This clonotype showed up many times. The chain couples TRBV20-1 to TRBJ2-3; 8 bases are a match to TRBD1. The CDR3 is 15 residues long. V dropped 5 bases and J dropped 7; count of bases not matched to a gene: 14. Germline V lookup: CDR1 DFQATT, CDR2 SNEGSKA (reference sequence). The CDR3: CSAPVDRGRVNTQYF. The CDR3 nucleotides are TGCAGTGCTCCCGTTGACAGGGGAAGAGTGAATACGCAGTATTTT.

This clonotype was observed many times. V gene TRBV13 combines with J gene TRBJ1-2; D is ambiguous. Trimming shortened V by 2 bases and J by 7 bases, and 5 bases separated the two germline ends. The CDR3 covers 11 residues. The germline CDR1 and CDR2 sequences are PRHDT and FYEKMQ (reference sequence). CDR3 sequence (DNA): TGTGCCAGCAGCTTAAACAGTGGCTACACCTTC. It yields the protein CASSLNSGYTF.

This clonotype appeared many times. This sequence joins TRBV28 and TRBJ2-2, with 10 nucleotides matching TRBD1. Germline trimming cut 8 bases from V and 4 bases from J; bases unmatched to any gene: 10. From germline, CDR1 is MDHEN and CDR2 SYDVKM. The CDR3 has 16 residues. The CDR3 DNA is TGTGCCAGCGAAACGACAGGGGGCGCCGGCACCGGGGAGCTGTTTTTT. Protein product: CASETTGGAGTGELFF. The full variable domain, completed using reference TRBV28 and TRBJ2-2, is DVKVTQSSRYLVKRTGEKVFLECVQDMDHENMFWYRQDPGLGLRLIYFSYDVKMKEKGDIPEGYSVSREKKERFSLILESASTNQTSMYLCASETTGGAGTGELFFGEGSRLTVL.

To note about this clonotype: One end of the junction does not line up with germline, which may come from a read error. This chain uses TRBV5-4 with TRBJ1-1; 9 positions match TRBD1. This CDR3 contains 16 residues. The germline CDR1 and CDR2 sequences are SGHNT and YYREEE (reference sequence). DNA of the CDR3: TGTGCCAGCAGCCGTATTGCGGGACAGGGAGTTACTGAAGCTCTCTTT. Protein sequence: CASSRIAGQGVTEALF.

Comments on this clonotype: A read error may account for a junction end that differs from germline. In nucleotides, the CDR3 is TGTGCCGGCAGTACCAACACTGAAGCTCTCTTT. Protein sequence: CAGSTNTEALF. The J gene is TRBJ1-1, the V gene TRBV6-6; D remains unclear. Germline V CDR1 and CDR2: MNHNY, SVGAGI (reference sequence). The CDR3 is made up of 11 amino acids.

A remark on this clonotype: At one of its ends the junction is not consistent with the germline gene, which may arise from a read error. This chain uses TRBV10-2 with TRBJ2-2; 9 bases fit TRBD1. The CDR3 loop spans 15 amino acids. Germline V CDR1 and CDR2: WSHSY, SAAADI. The CDR3 sequence: CTGLTGGLTIGELFF. The CDR3 coding sequence is TGCACCGGTCTAACAGGGGGCCTCACCATCGGGGAGTTGTTTTTT.

This clonotype is medium-sized within its sample. The rearrangement joins TRBV6-2 or TRBV6-3 to TRBJ1-2, with 8 bases aligning to TRBD1. V was clipped by 7 bases and J by 2 bases; unmatched bases: 9. CDR3 length: 15 amino acids. Germline CDR1 reads MNHEY; CDR2 reads SVGEGT. CDR3 DNA sequence: TGTGCCAGCAACGACTCAGGGGGCGAAAACTATGGCTACACCTTC. This translates into CASNDSGGENYGYTF.

A word on this clonotype: At one of its ends the junction is not consistent with the germline gene, which may arise from a read error. The rearrangement uses TRBV4-1 and TRBJ2-1; weak D call: TRBD2 (5 bases). The CDR3 totals 15 residues. Germline V CDR1 and CDR2: MGHRA, YSYEKL. The CDR3 coding sequence is TGCGCCAACAGCCAAGCGGCTGGGGACTACAATGAGCAGTTCTTC. This gives the protein CANSQAAGDYNEQFF.

In the case of this clonotype: One junction end disagrees with the germline gene, perhaps due to a read error. The chain combines TRBV29-1 with TRBJ2-3; 13 bases align to TRBD2. The CDR3 contains 15 residues. Per the germline V gene, CDR1 is SQVTM and CDR2 is ANQGSEA. DNA of the CDR3: TGCAGTGCTGAATTAGGGACTAGCGGGACAGATACGCAATATTTT. This gives the protein CSAELGTSGTDTQYF.